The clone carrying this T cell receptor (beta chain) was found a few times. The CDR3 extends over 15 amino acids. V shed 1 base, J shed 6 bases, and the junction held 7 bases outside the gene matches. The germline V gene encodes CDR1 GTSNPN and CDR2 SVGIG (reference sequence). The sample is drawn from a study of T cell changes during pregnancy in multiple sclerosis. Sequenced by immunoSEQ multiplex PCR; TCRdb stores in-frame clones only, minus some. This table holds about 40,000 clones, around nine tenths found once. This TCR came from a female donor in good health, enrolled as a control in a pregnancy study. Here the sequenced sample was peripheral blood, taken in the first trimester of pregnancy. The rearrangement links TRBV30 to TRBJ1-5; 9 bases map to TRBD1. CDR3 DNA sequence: TGTGCCTGGAGTGACACAGGGGGCGGGGGTCAGCCCCAGCATTTT. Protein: CAWSDTGGGGQPQHF. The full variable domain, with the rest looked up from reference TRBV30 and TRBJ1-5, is SQTIHQWPATLVQPVGSPLSLECTVEGTSNPNLYWYRQAAGRGLQLLFYSVGIGQISSEVPQNLSASRPQDRQFILSSKKLLLSDSGFYLCAWSDTGGGGQPQHFGDGTRLSIL.